This entry lists 20 T cell receptor beta chains sequenced from one sample in a study of radiation and T cells in renal cell carcinoma. Measured with immunoSEQ multiplex PCR; TCRdb has only the in-frame clones, and not every one. The table includes about 130,000 clones, roughly 91% detected once. Documented time point: blood 2 weeks post-SBRT. This sample's treatment: 15 Gy SBRT to primary tumor, nephrectomy 4 weeks later. This sample comprised blood, obtained from a patient whose treatment included radiotherapy and nephrectomy. The receptors here all came from a woman between 65 and 79 years old with renal cell carcinoma.

This chain connects TRBV2 to TRBJ1-2; D is unclear. Germline V gene sequence: CDR1 SNHLY, CDR2 FYNNEI. Trimming took off 3 bases at V and 0 bases at J, with 5 bases between the two ends. CDR3 length equals 13 residues. The CDR3 DNA sequence: TGTGCCAGCAGTGACAGGCCTAACTATGGCTACACCTTC. It specifies CASSDRPNYGYTF.

The CDR3, as DNA: TGTGCCAGCAGCTTGGCCGTCCAGGGTCGGAATCAGCCCCAGCATTTT. Translating gives CASSLAVQGRNQPQHF. The chain couples TRBV5-6 to TRBJ1-5; possible D gene TRBD1, 5 bases. Germline CDR1 SGHDT, CDR2 YYEEEE. Trimming removed 0 bases at V and 4 bases at J, with 14 bases between. CDR3 size: 16 residues.

V and J are TRBV5-8 and TRBJ2-1, with 10 nucleotides matching TRBD2. The CDR3 totals 16 residues. Germline CDR1 SGHTS, CDR2 YDEGEE. Trimming cost V 2 bases and J 4 bases; bases outside gene matches: 6. The CDR3 reads CASSFERGGPYNEQFF. The CDR3 bases are TGTGCCAGCAGCTTCGAGCGGGGGGGCCCATACAATGAGCAGTTCTTC.

The rearrangement uses TRBV13 and TRBJ2-3; D uncertain. V shed 5 bases and J shed 0 bases, with 15 bases lying between them. The CDR3 has 16 amino acids. CDR1 and CDR2 (germline): PRHDT, FYEKMQ (reference sequence). CDR3 amino acids: CASSEVSVFSTDTQYF. The CDR3 DNA sequence: TGTGCCAGCAGCGAGGTATCAGTGTTCAGCACAGATACGCAGTATTTT.

The V gene is TRBV7-3, the J gene TRBJ2-1; 9 nucleotides line up with TRBD2. Germline lookup yields CDR1 SGHTA and CDR2 FQGTGA. J was trimmed by 7 bases and V by 5 bases; bases with no gene match: 12. The CDR3 contains 16 residues. The CDR3, as DNA: TGTGCCAGCAGCCCCCTGCGCGGGGGGGCAGGTAATGAGCAGTTCTTC. It specifies CASSPLRGGAGNEQFF. The full variable domain, completed using reference TRBV7-3 and TRBJ2-1, is GAGVSQTPSNKVTEKGKYVELRCDPISGHTALYWYRQSLGQGPEFLIYFQGTGAADDSGLPNDRFFAVRPEGSVSTLKIQRTERGDSAVYLCASSPLRGGAGNEQFFGPGTRLTVL.

As for this clone: The junction and the germline gene differ at one end; a read error may be behind it. The chain uses TRBV7-7 and TRBJ2-7, with 10 bases aligning to TRBD2. This CDR3 contains 13 residues. Germline V gene data show CDR1 as SSHAT and CDR2 as FNYEAQ (reference sequence). The CDR3 sequence: CASSSAGGYEQYF. In DNA form, the CDR3 reads TGTGCTAGCAGCTCAGCGGGGGGGTACGAGCAGTACTTC.

The CDR3 DNA reads as TGCGCCAGCAGCTTGGCCGGGCAGGGAGATCACGGGGAGCTGTTTTTT. This encodes CASSLAGQGDHGELFF. This chain connects TRBV5-1 to TRBJ2-2, with D possibly being TRBD1 or TRBD2 (5 bases each). CDR3 size: 16 residues. V shed 0 bases and J shed 7 bases, with 16 bases lying between them. Germline lookup yields CDR1 SGHRS and CDR2 YFSETQ.

The chain combines TRBV6-5 with TRBJ1-1; D gene uncertain. The CDR3 is 13 residues long. V lost 5 bases to trimming and J lost 3 bases, with 10 bases between them. The germline V gene has CDR1 MNHEY and CDR2 SVGAGI. The CDR3 DNA sequence: TGTGCCAGCAGTCACCTTCGGGACACTGAAGCTTTCTTT. Translation: CASSHLRDTEAFF.

The CDR3 region has the DNA TGCGCCAGCAGCTTGGAAATTGGGGGAGCTTTCTTT. Protein: CASSLEIGGAFF. The rearrangement joins TRBV5-1 to TRBJ1-1, with D possibly TRBD1 on 5 matching bases. Trimming took 0 bases from V and 10 from J, leaving 10 bases between them. The germline V gene encodes CDR1 SGHRS and CDR2 YFSETQ. This CDR3 comprises 12 residues.

This chain uses TRBV9 with TRBJ2-7, with TRBD1 matching 7 bases. The germline gives CDR1 SGDLS, CDR2 YYNGEE. This CDR3 comprises 13 residues. V trimming: 3 bases; J trimming: 7 bases; junction bases outside the gene matches: 7. CDR3 bases: TGTGCCAGCAGCGGCCAGACAGGGCGGGAGCAGTACTTC. Amino acid sequence: CASSGQTGREQYF. The variable domain in full, with the rest retrieved from reference TRBV9 and TRBJ2-7, is DSGVTQTPKHLITATGQRVTLRCSPRSGDLSVYWYQQSLDQGLQFLIQYYNGEERAKGNILERFSAQQFPDLHSELNLSSLELGDSALYFCASSGQTGREQYFGPGTRLTVT.

The chain employs TRBV5-1 and TRBJ2-3; no clear D gene. The CDR3 sequence is 14 residues long. Germline V gene sequence: CDR1 SGHRS, CDR2 YFSETQ. V gave up 0 bases and J gave up 4 bases, with 9 bases separating them. CDR3 DNA sequence: TGCGCCAGCAGCTTGGGGTGGATGGCAGATACGCAGTATTTT. Amino acids: CASSLGWMADTQYF.

The genes are TRBV30 and TRBJ2-5; unclear D gene. Between the trimmed V and J ends, which lost 4 bases and 1 base, there was a span of 10 bases. The CDR3 totals 13 residues. Germline loops: CDR1 GTSNPN, CDR2 SVGIG (reference sequence). This chain's CDR3 is CAWTRNSQETQYF. As DNA, the CDR3 is TGTGCCTGGACACGTAACAGCCAAGAGACCCAGTACTTC.

The rearrangement joins TRBV5-8 to TRBJ2-1; 14 nucleotides align to TRBD2. This CDR3 has 18 amino acids. J lost 3 bases, V lost 3 bases, and 8 bases had no gene match. Per germline, CDR1 SGHTS and CDR2 YDEGEE. The CDR3 DNA reads as TGTGCCAGCAGCTGGGGACTAGCGGGGGTGAACGTCTACAATGAGCAGTTCTTC. This gives the protein CASSWGLAGVNVYNEQFF.

This clone appeared once. The rearrangement uses TRBV19 and TRBJ1-2; D is possibly TRBD1 (6 bases). The CDR3 has 13 amino acids. Germline assignment: CDR1 LNHDA and CDR2 SQIVND (reference sequence). V was clipped by 7 bases and J by 5 bases, with 14 bases between them. CDR3 protein: CASTIDRRYGYTF. In nucleotides, the CDR3 is TGTGCCAGTACTATCGACAGGAGATATGGCTACACCTTC.

The chain uses TRBV6-6 and TRBJ2-7, with D perhaps matching TRBD1 (6 bases). Trimming took off 6 bases at V and 8 bases at J, with 17 bases between the two ends. Germline assignment: CDR1 MNHNY and CDR2 SVGAGI (reference sequence). The CDR3 has 13 amino acids. In DNA form, the CDR3 reads TGTGCCAGCAGCACGGGACAAGTCTTCAAGCAGTACTTC. Translated: CASSTGQVFKQYF.

CDR3 loop: CASSFDRRDTQYF. Here the CDR3 DNA reads TGTGCCAGCAGCTTTGACCGGCGTGATACGCAGTATTTT. The V gene is TRBV5-6, the J gene TRBJ2-3; D unresolved. The CDR3 spans 13 residues. Trimming shortened V by 2 bases and J by 6 bases, and 10 bases separated the two germline ends. CDR1 and CDR2 (germline): SGHDT, YYEEEE.

The rearrangement links TRBV4-2 to TRBJ2-1; D is unclear. The CDR3 has 16 amino acids. From germline, CDR1 is LGHNA and CDR2 YNFKEQ. Deletions cut 1 base from V and 3 bases from J, with 13 bases between. The CDR3 DNA sequence: TGTGCCAGCAGCCAAGGTGAAGGTACTGGCTACAATGAGCAGTTCTTC. As protein: CASSQGEGTGYNEQFF.

CDR3 loop: CASSLGPLEPQHF. DNA for the CDR3: TGTGCCAGCAGCTTGGGCCCCTTAGAGCCCCAGCATTTT. The chain is built from TRBV5-6 and TRBJ1-5; D gene unclear. V shed 0 bases and J shed 8 bases, with 9 bases lying between them. The germline CDR1 and CDR2 sequences are SGHDT and YYEEEE. CDR3 size: 13 residues.

The CDR3 is CASRGANQPQHF. The CDR3 bases are TGTGCCAGCAGAGGGGCCAATCAGCCCCAGCATTTT. This chain connects TRBV2 to TRBJ1-5; D possibly corresponds to TRBD1 (5 bases). The CDR3 has 12 residues. CDR1 and CDR2 (germline): SNHLY, FYNNEI. Deletions cut 6 bases from V and 3 bases from J, with 6 bases between.

The table lists this clone with a few counts. J is TRBJ2-4 and V is TRBV19; TRBD1 aligns across 7 bases. Germline V gene sequence: CDR1 LNHDA, CDR2 SQIVND (reference sequence). The CDR3 is 15 residues long. The junction had 7 bases not matched to a gene; V was cut back by 4 bases and J by 4 bases. The CDR3 DNA follows: TGTGCCAGTAGTACGCAGCCGGGACAGAAAAACATTCAGTACTTC. It yields the protein CASSTQPGQKNIQYF. The full variable domain, rest sourced from reference TRBV19 and TRBJ2-4, is DGGITQSPKYLFRKEGQNVTLSCEQNLNHDAMYWYRQDPGQGLRLIYYSQIVNDFQKGDIAEGYSVSREKKESFPLTVTSAQKNPTAFYLCASSTQPGQKNIQYFGAGTRLSVL.